This TCR beta chain was identified during a study of cytomegalovirus exposure and HLA in healthy donors. The CDR3 has 16 amino acids. V lost 5 bases, J lost 7 bases, and 8 bases stayed unmatched. The germline CDR1 and CDR2 sequences are LNHDA and SQIVND (reference sequence). This PCR relied on a set of 60 Vbeta primers and 13 Jbeta primers. Data came from immunoSEQ multiplex PCR; TCRdb stores just in-frame clones and leaves some out. The repertoire holds under 70,000 clones, with roughly 70% as singletons. The sample consisted of PBMCs. The chain is built from TRBV19 and TRBJ1-6; 10 bases are a match to TRBD1. The sequence derives from a woman in her sixties or seventies in good health and CMV-seropositive. For the CDR3, the DNA is TGTGCCAGTAGTTTGACAGGGGGCCGGTCAAATTCACCCCTCCACTTT. It specifies CASSLTGGRSNSPLHF.